This entry lists 8 T cell receptor beta chains sequenced from one sample in a study of blood T cell repertoires in COVID-19. Repertoires were generated with immunoSEQ multiplex PCR, while TCRdb's copy carries only in-frame clones and drops some. The sample holds tens of thousands of clones, 80% seen once. Sample: peripheral blood. The receptors derive from a human donor in a cohort sampled during active COVID-19.

The chain links TRBV4-1 to TRBJ1-5, with 8 bases aligning to TRBD1. Germline CDR1 reads MGHRA; CDR2 reads YSYEKL. Losses at the gene ends were 3 bases for V and 4 bases for J; bases not matched to a gene: 11. The CDR3 covers 17 residues. The CDR3 bases are TGCGCCAGCAGCCAGACCCGGGACAGGACGCTAAATCAGCCCCAGCATTTT. Translating gives CASSQTRDRTLNQPQHF.

V usage is TRBV18 and J usage is TRBJ2-1; 8 nucleotides agree with TRBD1. Per the germline V gene, CDR1 is KGHSH and CDR2 is LQKENI. The trim removed 0 bases at V and 4 bases at J, leaving 2 bases unmatched. The CDR3 is 15 residues long. The CDR3 DNA reads TGTGCCAGCTCACCACCGGACAGGGCTTACAATGAGCAGTTCTTC. Protein sequence: CASSPPDRAYNEQFF.

The J gene is TRBJ1-1, the V gene TRBV7-6; 8 bases fit TRBD1. This CDR3 comprises 15 residues. CDR1 SGHVS and CDR2 FNYEAQ come from the germline V gene. After removal of 5 bases from V and 1 base from J, the junction contained 6 bases not matched to a gene. The CDR3 reads CASSLQGDQNTEAFF. In nucleotides, the CDR3 is TGTGCCAGCAGCCTACAGGGGGATCAGAACACTGAAGCTTTCTTT.

CDR3 in amino acids: CASSYSAGVGNQPQHF. The CDR3 coding sequence is TGTGCCAGCAGTTACTCTGCAGGGGTAGGCAATCAGCCCCAGCATTTT. V is TRBV6-2 or TRBV6-3 and J is TRBJ1-5; a possible D gene is TRBD1 (6 bases). Germline lookup yields CDR1 MNHEY and CDR2 SVGEGT. Trimming left V 0 bases short and J 2 bases short, with 11 bases between. The CDR3 loop spans 16 amino acids.

This chain links TRBV7-9 with TRBJ2-1, with TRBD2 identical over 8 bases. The junction had 5 bases not matched to a gene; V was cut back by 6 bases and J by 4 bases. Germline V gene lookup returns CDR1 SEHNR and CDR2 FQNEAQ (reference sequence). The length of the CDR3 is 14 residues. The CDR3, as DNA: TGTGCCAGCAGGAGCGGGAGTAAGTACAATGAGCAGTTCTTC. This gives the protein CASRSGSKYNEQFF.

The V call is TRBV19, the J call TRBJ2-3, with a tentative D call TRBD2 (7 bases). The germline V and J ends were trimmed by 6 bases and 7 bases, with 17 bases remaining between them. The germline V gene encodes CDR1 LNHDA and CDR2 SQIVND (reference sequence). CDR3 size: 14 residues. CDR3 sequence: CASSGLGGLYTQYF. CDR3 in DNA: TGTGCCAGTAGCGGCCTGGGGGGGCTTTATACGCAGTATTTT.

The chain couples TRBV3-1 (or the pseudogene TRBV3-2) to TRBJ2-4; 8 bases line up with TRBD1. The CDR3 extends over 16 amino acids. Germline V gene lookup returns CDR1 LGHDT and CDR2 YNNKEL (reference sequence). V shed 4 bases, J shed 7 bases, and the junction held 12 bases outside the gene matches. The CDR3 loop is CASSPARGRATNIQYF. CDR3 DNA: TGTGCCAGCAGCCCGGCCAGGGGGCGGGCCACTAACATTCAGTACTTC.

The rearrangement uses TRBV6-2 or TRBV6-3 and TRBJ1-1, with D unresolved. Deletions cut 6 bases from V and 4 bases from J, with 12 bases between. CDR1 MNHEY and CDR2 SVGEGT come from the germline V gene. The CDR3 has 13 residues. CDR3 loop: CASSNRGPTEAFF. Written as DNA, the CDR3 is TGTGCCAGCAGCAACCGGGGTCCCACTGAAGCTTTCTTT.